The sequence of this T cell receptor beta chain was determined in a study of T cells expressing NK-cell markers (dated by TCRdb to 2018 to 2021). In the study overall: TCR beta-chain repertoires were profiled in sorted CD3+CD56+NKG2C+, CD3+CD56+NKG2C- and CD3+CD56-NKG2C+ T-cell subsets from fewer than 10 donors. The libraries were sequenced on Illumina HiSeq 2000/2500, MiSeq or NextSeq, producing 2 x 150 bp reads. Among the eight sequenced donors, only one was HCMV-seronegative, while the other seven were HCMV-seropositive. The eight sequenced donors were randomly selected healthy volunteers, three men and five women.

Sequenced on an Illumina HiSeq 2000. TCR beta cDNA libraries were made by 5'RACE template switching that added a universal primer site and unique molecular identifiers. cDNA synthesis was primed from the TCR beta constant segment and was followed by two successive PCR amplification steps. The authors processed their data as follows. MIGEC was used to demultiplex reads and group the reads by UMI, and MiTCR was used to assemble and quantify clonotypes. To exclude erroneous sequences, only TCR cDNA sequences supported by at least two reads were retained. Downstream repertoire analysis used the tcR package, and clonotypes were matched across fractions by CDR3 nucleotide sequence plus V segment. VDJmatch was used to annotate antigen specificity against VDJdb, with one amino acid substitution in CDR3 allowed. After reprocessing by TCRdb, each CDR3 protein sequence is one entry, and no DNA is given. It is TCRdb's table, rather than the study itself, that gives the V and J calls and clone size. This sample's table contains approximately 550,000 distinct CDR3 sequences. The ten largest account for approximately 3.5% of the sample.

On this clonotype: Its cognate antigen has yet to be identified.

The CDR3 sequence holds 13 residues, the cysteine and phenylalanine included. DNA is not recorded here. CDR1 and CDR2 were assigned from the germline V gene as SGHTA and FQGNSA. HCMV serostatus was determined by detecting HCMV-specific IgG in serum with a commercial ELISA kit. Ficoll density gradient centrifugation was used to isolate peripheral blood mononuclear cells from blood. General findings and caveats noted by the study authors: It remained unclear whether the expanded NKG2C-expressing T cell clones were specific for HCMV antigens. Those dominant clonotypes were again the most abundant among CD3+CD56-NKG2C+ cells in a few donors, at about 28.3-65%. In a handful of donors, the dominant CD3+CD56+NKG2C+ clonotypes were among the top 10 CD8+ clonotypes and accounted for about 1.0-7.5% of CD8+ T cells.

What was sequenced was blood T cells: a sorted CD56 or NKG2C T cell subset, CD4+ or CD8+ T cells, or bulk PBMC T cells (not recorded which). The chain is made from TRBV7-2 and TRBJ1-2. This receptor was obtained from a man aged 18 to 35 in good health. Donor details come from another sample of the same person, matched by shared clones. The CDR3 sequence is CASSLEVGFGYTF.